This T cell receptor (beta chain) was sequenced in a study of blood T cell repertoires in COVID-19. Here immunoSEQ multiplex PCR was the method, and the copy in TCRdb shows in-frame clones only, minus some. The table lists about 110,000 clones, about 88% of them singletons. Germline V CDR1 and CDR2: SGHTA, FQGTGA. The CDR3 sequence is 16 residues long. V shed 5 bases, J shed 6 bases, and the junction held 9 bases outside the gene matches. The chain has TRBV7-3 and TRBJ2-1, with 11 positions matching TRBD2. This sequence originates from a man aged 40-50 years with acute or convalescent COVID-19. Input material: peripheral blood. The CDR3 DNA reads TGTGCCAGCAGCCCTAGAGGGCTAGCGGGAGGCAATGAGCAGTTCTTC. Protein: CASSPRGLAGGNEQFF.